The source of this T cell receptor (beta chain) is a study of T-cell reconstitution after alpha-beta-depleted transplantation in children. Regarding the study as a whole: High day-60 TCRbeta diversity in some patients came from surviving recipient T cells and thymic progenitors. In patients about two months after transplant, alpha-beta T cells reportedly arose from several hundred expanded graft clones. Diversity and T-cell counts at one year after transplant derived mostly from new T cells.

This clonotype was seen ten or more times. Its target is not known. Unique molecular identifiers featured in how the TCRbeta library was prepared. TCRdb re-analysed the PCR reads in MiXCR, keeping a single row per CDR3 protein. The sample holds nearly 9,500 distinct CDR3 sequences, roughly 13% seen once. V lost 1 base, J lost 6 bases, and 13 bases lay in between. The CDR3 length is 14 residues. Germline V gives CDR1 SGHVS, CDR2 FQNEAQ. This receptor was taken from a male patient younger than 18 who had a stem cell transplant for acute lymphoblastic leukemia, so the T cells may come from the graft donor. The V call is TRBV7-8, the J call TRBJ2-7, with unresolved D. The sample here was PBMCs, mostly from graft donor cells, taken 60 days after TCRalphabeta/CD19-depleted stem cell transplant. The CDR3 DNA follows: TGTGCCAGCAGCTTAGAGCCGACACGCTCCGAGCAGTACTTC. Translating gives CASSLEPTRSEQYF.